This TCR beta chain was identified in a study of cytomegalovirus exposure and HLA in healthy donors (dated by TCRdb to the late 2010s). Broadly, across the study: According to an earlier analysis of 587 of the donors, about 179 million T cells yielded approximately 120 million unique TCR beta sequences and about 280 Gb of sequence data. An early release that covered approximately 600 HLA-typed donors contained around 330 gigabases of sequencing data and about 84 million unique TCR sequences. Of the roughly 390 genotyped donors, 80% to 90% were placed in the genetic ancestry cluster associated with self-reported Caucasian donors. The study aimed to test whether cataloging public T cell receptors could reveal signatures of past pathogen exposure. The study used immunosequencing to profile the T cell repertoires of approximately 630 subjects and linked those repertoires to cytomegalovirus serostatus. In addition to the first cohort of approximately 650 subjects, a separate validation cohort of approximately 120 different subjects was used. To predict cytomegalovirus infection status, the study brought together high-throughput TCR immunosequencing, statistical association of individual TCRs with disease status, and machine learning. A later analysis re-examined previously published TCR beta repertoires from over 500 donors and added high-resolution HLA genotyping to investigate patterns of TCR occurrence. In the later analysis, no new phenotypic data were used to find candidate immune exposures; instead, reliance was placed on TCR beta sequences and their occurrence across donors. In an earlier analysis of over 550 of the donors, high-throughput TCR beta sequencing was used to judge whether each TCR beta V gene segment behaved as functional or pseudogenic. Donor age, sex, ethnicity and CMV serostatus were collected together with the repertoire data. Genome-wide SNP genotypes for about three fifths of the roughly 670 donors were used in a later genetic analysis, which treated that subset as a discovery cohort. Every discovery cohort repertoire had been produced on one sequencing platform. HLA typing included class I and class II loci at four-digit resolution. Typing coverage differed by locus: A, B, C, DRB1 and DQB1 were typed in roughly 629-630 donors, DQA1 in 500 to 550, DPA1 in around 600, and DPB1 in roughly 450. Roughly five DR-DQ haplotypes were treated as single units for association and clustering because of strong linkage in the cohort. Among approximately 370 genotyped donors of the cohort, an average of around 250,000 unique TCR beta nucleotide sequences was sequenced per donor, of which about 19% were non-productive. What the work shows at the level of the full study, not this receptor alone: A cluster of highly shared sequence variants was judged likely to be a technical artifact of the sequencing pipeline. The study gave a list of 150 to 200 TCR beta chains associated with cytomegalovirus. Correlated functional status among segregating V segments might reflect linkage disequilibrium, but an unknown experimental factor could not be ruled out. Because counts were too low, 15 or so rarely observed V segments, including chromosome 9 orphons, were excluded from the earlier analysis of under 650 of the donors. In vitro tests confirmed that three of the cytomegalovirus-associated TCR beta chains recognize cytomegalovirus antigens. Only TCR beta chains were sequenced in this cohort, and the absence of alpha or paired-chain data limited detectable features. A further reported finding was that TCR beta sequences accurately predicted the HLA-A and HLA-B alleles for most subjects in the first cohort. In a later genetic analysis, a missense DCLRE1C variant was associated with V-gene and J-gene trimming of TCR beta chains, and the association was replicated in an independent cohort. Most TCR sequences were seen in very few donors, while some public TCRs were found in many individuals. Because the 87-base-pair reads could not distinguish some IMGT-functional V segments, including TRBV6-2 and TRBV6-3, those segments were excluded. The classifier was reported to diagnose cytomegalovirus status with high specificity and sensitivity in both the original cohort and the validation cohort. According to a later genetic analysis, donors in an Asian-associated ancestry cluster had fewer N-insertions in productive TCRs than the approximately 700-donor mean. According to the authors, the approach could potentially be generalized to other disease states and immunological phenotypes. In a later analysis, HLA-associated TCR beta chains showed more clonal expansion and lower generation probabilities than non-associated chains that were equally common. CMV serostatus was the only immune exposure information available for the cohort. Broadly in line with IMGT annotations, most TCR beta V segments showed up in productive rearrangements about 90% or about 30% of the time in an earlier analysis of 587 of the donors. Most CMV-associated TCR beta chains appeared to be HLA-restricted in a later analysis, and the HLA associations seemed to be driven largely by CMV exposure. Because HLA typing was unavailable for some donors at each locus, only the typed subset was used in association tests. A later analysis reported that several top co-occurrence clusters appeared linked to parvovirus B19, influenza, CMV and Epstein-Barr virus. When HLA alleles, especially DR and DQ, strongly co-occurred, attributing TCR associations to individual alleles was difficult. A later analysis found that TCR association rates varied across HLA loci, with DRB1 alleles showing the most associated TCRs and HLA-C alleles the fewest. Roughly uniform sequencing depth across donors was assumed in presence/absence analyses, although this assumption may not hold. Specific HLA alleles were associated with 15,000 to 20,000 TCR beta sequences at a false discovery rate of 0.05 in a later analysis.

The germline V gene sets CDR1 to SQVTM and CDR2 to ANQGSEA. The CDR3 covers 15 residues, taking in both the cysteine and the phenylalanine. The only DNA kept is the CDR3, 45 bases in frame from the first base. The junction shows trimming of 5 bases on V and 2 bases on J, and the gene matches do not reach 9 bases of it. This clone was observed a handful of times. It lacks a known antigen. No per-base quality is available; no much larger clone lies one base away. Library preparation used the immunoSEQ multiplex PCR assay. For the multiplex PCR, a mixture combining 60 forward primers for TCR Vbeta segments and 13 reverse primers for TCR Jbeta segments was used. The CDR3 region of rearranged TCR beta genes was amplified from genomic DNA with a multiplex PCR assay. The Illumina HiSeq System was used to sequence the amplified TCR beta libraries as 87-base-pair reads. Per the original workflow: In a later analysis, tens of millions of unique TCR beta chains were counted across the approximately 670 repertoires, and around 10 million of these chains were shared by at least two donors. Raw reads were error-corrected and collapsed into unique sequences by a nearest-neighbor algorithm in which closely related sequences were merged to remove PCR and sequencing errors. CDR3 sequences were aligned to IMGT reference sequences to assign V, D and J gene segments. For a sequence to be retained, at least a six-nucleotide match to both a V gene segment and a J gene segment was required. Rearrangements were classified as productive when the CDR3 lacked stop codons and remained in frame with V and J, and all other rearrangements were classified as non-productive. CDR3 was defined by IMGT convention, running from the second conserved V-encoded cysteine to the conserved J-encoded phenylalanine. The earlier analysis of approximately 590 of the donors excluded any sequence lacking an unambiguous match to a single V gene segment. In an earlier analysis of several hundred of the donors, V segments were called functional above 56.7% productive rearrangements and were called segregating when the between-donor standard deviation exceeded 5%. A statistical classification framework was built for diagnosing cytomegalovirus status from the catalog of TCR beta chain sequences. In a later analysis, V and J genes were assigned by comparing TCR nucleotide sequences against IMGT/GENE-DB human TR gene sequences. The TCRdist pipeline was used in a later analysis to assign CDR3 sequences and most-parsimonious VDJ recombination scenarios. In a later analysis, each TCR beta chain was defined by its CDR3 amino acid sequence together with its V-gene family, and reads without a unique V-gene family were excluded. A later analysis removed 550 to 650 highly shared, low-generation-probability nucleotide sequences to deal with suspected cross-contamination and a sequencing artifact. A later analysis calculated a clonal expansion index for each public chain from normalized within-repertoire ranks of inferred template counts. In a later analysis, generation probabilities were computed with a VDJ recombination model fitted to out-of-frame rearrangements, and the resulting probabilities were checked against IGoR. A later analysis scored TCR-TCR, TCR-HLA and TCR-CMV co-occurrence with hypergeometric tests, applying a repertoire-size bias correction to TCR pairs. False discovery rates were estimated in a later analysis by permuting HLA or CMV assignments 20 times. In a later analysis, co-occurring TCRs were grouped using DBSCAN, and TCRdist sequence similarity was added for clustering within HLA-allele-positive subsets. Repertoires with fewer than 30,000 or more than 120,000 public chains, plus five repertoires with anomalous nucleotide sharing, were excluded from co-occurrence clustering. TCRdb carries this immuneACCESS record with in-frame sequences only. Its versions omit some clonotypes, under half of them owing to an unresolved V gene in the studies checked, with the rest unexplained. That table furnishes V, J and clone size, whereas the DNA furnished D and trimming. Within this sample are approximately 79,000 clones, with about three quarters of them counted one time only. The biggest ten clones account for roughly 1.9% of the sample.

In total, roughly 670 healthy bone marrow donors made up the cohort. At the time of sampling, all cohort members were nominally healthy, though unrecorded immune exposures were likely present. The donor tested CMV seronegative, placing the donor among the 350 or so seronegative members of the cohort. Every donor gave a peripheral blood sample, and the peripheral blood mononuclear cells from that sample were used for TCR beta sequencing. The Qiagen DNeasy Blood Extraction Kit was used to extract genomic DNA from the blood cell samples. Specimen: PBMCs. The chain links TRBV29-1 with TRBJ1-2; 9 junctional bases match TRBD1. The receptor was isolated from a boy aged 5-17 years in good health and CMV-seronegative. In nucleotide form, the sequence is TGCAGCGTTTACGGACAGGGGAGTAGCAACTATGGCTACACCTTC. Translated, this is CSVYGQGSSNYGYTF.